The 16 T cell receptor beta chains listed next were all sequenced from one sample in a study of tissue T cells after allogeneic stem cell transplantation. The table came from immunoSEQ multiplex PCR; TCRdb's copy has only in-frame clones and leaves some out. The profile shows about 9,100 clones, approximately 53% of them singletons. The sample consisted of tissue from the jejunum, taken at autopsy. The source is an older female donor with lung cancer.

The J gene is TRBJ2-2, the V gene TRBV11-3, with 7 bases matching TRBD1. Germline-derived CDR1 and CDR2 are SGHNT and YENEEA. J lost 2 bases, V lost 5 bases, and 5 bases had no gene match. The CDR3 contains 15 residues. CDR3: CASSRGQPNTGELFF. DNA of the CDR3: TGTGCCAGCAGCCGGGGACAGCCCAACACCGGGGAGCTGTTTTTT.

This clone showed up just a few times. The J gene is TRBJ2-3, the V gene TRBV9; tentative D call: TRBD2 (6 bases). V gave up 4 bases and J gave up 2 bases, with 14 bases separating them. Per germline, CDR1 SGDLS and CDR2 YYNGEE. The CDR3 covers 15 residues. The CDR3 loop is CASSIRDFNTDTQYF. DNA for the CDR3: TGTGCCAGCAGCATAAGGGACTTTAACACAGATACGCAGTATTTT.

The chain has TRBV6-5 and TRBJ1-1; D ambiguous. CDR3 length: 11 amino acids. Deletions cut 2 bases from V and 8 bases from J, with 6 bases between. CDR1 MNHEY and CDR2 SVGAGI come from the germline V gene. CDR3 nucleotides: TGTGCCAGCAGTTACAACCAGGAAGCTTTCTTT. Its translation is CASSYNQEAFF.

The rearrangement uses TRBV7-8 and TRBJ2-2, with D possibly being TRBD1 (5 bases). Trimming removed 3 bases from V and 5 bases from J, with 13 bases in between. Germline CDR1 is SGHVS and CDR2 is FQNEAQ. This CDR3 contains 15 residues. In nucleotides, the CDR3 is TGTGCCAGCAGCTTGGCAGGTGGGGCAACCGGGGAGCTGTTTTTT. Translated, it gives CASSLAGGATGELFF.

Only a few counts were recorded for this clone. V usage is TRBV18 and J usage is TRBJ2-3; the match to TRBD1 covers 7 bases. There are 15 residues in the CDR3. From germline, CDR1 is KGHSH and CDR2 LQKENI. V shed 5 bases, J shed 2 bases, and the junction held 7 bases outside the gene matches. The CDR3, as DNA: TGTGCCAGCTCAGCCCAGGGGGTGTACACAGATACGCAGTATTTT. Amino acid sequence: CASSAQGVYTDTQYF.

This clone is medium-sized by share. The DNA of the CDR3 is TGTGCCAGCAGACCCGGGGGATACTCTGGAAACACCATATATTTT. Translated: CASRPGGYSGNTIYF. The chain recombines TRBV14 with TRBJ1-3; D is possibly TRBD1 (5 bases). This CDR3 contains 15 residues. V shed 6 bases and J shed 0 bases, with 12 bases lying between them. CDR1 is SGHDN and CDR2 is FVKESK in the germline V gene.

The DNA of the CDR3 is TGTGCCAGCAGTTTTAGGGGGGCGGGTTTGAATTCACCCCTCCACTTT. Protein product: CASSFRGAGLNSPLHF. The chain combines TRBV27 with TRBJ1-6; a possible D gene is TRBD1 (6 bases). Trimming took off 3 bases at V and 7 bases at J, with 16 bases between the two ends. This CDR3 has 16 amino acids. The germline V gene encodes CDR1 MNHEY and CDR2 SMNVEV (reference sequence).

The chain carries TRBV19 and TRBJ1-1; weak D call: TRBD1 (5 bases). CDR1 LNHDA and CDR2 SQIVND come from the germline V gene (reference sequence). The CDR3 spans 13 residues. Trimming took 3 bases from V and 1 from J, leaving 6 bases between them. In DNA form, the CDR3 reads TGTGCCAGTAGTATTCAGGGGAACACTGAAGCTTTCTTT. Protein product: CASSIQGNTEAFF.

The genes are TRBV24-1 and TRBJ2-2; D might be TRBD1 (6 bases). V dropped 9 bases and J dropped 5 bases, with 18 bases sitting between them. Germline-derived CDR1 and CDR2 are KGHDR and SFDVKD. This CDR3 has 15 amino acids. The CDR3: CATGIRTATTGELFF. CDR3 coding DNA: TGTGCCACCGGAATAAGGACAGCGACAACCGGGGAGCTGTTTTTT.

The chain uses TRBV5-1 and TRBJ2-1; D is undetermined. The germline V and J ends were trimmed by 6 bases and 8 bases, with 12 bases remaining between them. CDR1 and CDR2 from the germline V gene are SGHRS and YFSETQ. This CDR3 has 12 amino acids. CDR3 sequence: CASTPGSDEQFF. CDR3 coding DNA: TGCGCCAGCACGCCGGGTTCGGATGAGCAGTTCTTC. The full variable domain, completed using reference TRBV5-1 and TRBJ2-1, is KAGVTQTPRYLIKTRGQQVTLSCSPISGHRSVSWYQQTPGQGLQFLFEYFSETQRNKGNFPGRFSGRQFSNSRSEMNVSTLELGDSALYLCASTPGSDEQFFGPGTRLTVL.

The rearrangement joins TRBV5-1 to TRBJ2-2; possibly TRBD2 for D (5 bases). Looked up from germline, CDR1 is SGHRS and CDR2 is YFSETQ. This CDR3 comprises 18 residues. Trimming removed 0 bases from V and 10 bases from J, with 25 bases in between. The CDR3 DNA reads as TGCGCCAGCAGCTTGGCTCTTGTGCCCCTATCGGGAACCAAGGAGCTGTTTTTT. Translated, it gives CASSLALVPLSGTKELFF.

By share, this clone ranks as medium-sized. The V call is TRBV6-6, the J call TRBJ2-1; 11 bases line up with TRBD2. In germline, CDR1 is MNHNY, CDR2 SVGAGI (reference sequence). This CDR3 comprises 15 residues. Trimming cost V 2 bases and J 10 bases; bases outside gene matches: 7. The CDR3 spells CASSYPGSGREEQFF. Written as DNA, the CDR3 is TGTGCCAGCAGTTACCCCGGTAGCGGGAGGGAGGAGCAGTTCTTC.

The rearrangement uses TRBV11-2 and TRBJ1-4; D not resolved. Trimming removed 3 bases from V and 5 bases from J, with 7 bases in between. CDR1 SGHAT and CDR2 FQNNGV come from the germline V gene. This CDR3 has 13 amino acids. Written as DNA, the CDR3 is TGTGCCAGCAGCTTCCGTAAGAATGAAAAACTGTTTTTT. Translation: CASSFRKNEKLFF.

The V and J genes are TRBV18 and TRBJ1-6; no clear D gene. CDR1 is KGHSH and CDR2 is LQKENI in the germline V gene. The CDR3 has 12 residues. Trimming pared 3 bases from V and 10 bases from J, leaving 7 bases between. The CDR3 DNA is TGTGCCAGCTCACCGGACGGCTCACCCCTCCACTTT. Translating it yields CASSPDGSPLHF.

The table lists this clone with a few counts. This chain uses TRBV14 with TRBJ1-1; no reliable D call. The CDR3 has 13 amino acids. The V end was cut by 1 base, the J end by 5 bases, with 8 bases between. Germline V gene lookup returns CDR1 SGHDN and CDR2 FVKESK. The CDR3 spells CASSQGGITEAFF. DNA of the CDR3: TGTGCCAGCAGCCAAGGAGGGATTACTGAAGCTTTCTTT.

The chain has TRBV6-6 and TRBJ1-5; D is possibly TRBD1 (6 bases). V lost 4 bases and J lost 3, with 16 bases in between. This CDR3 is 16 amino acids long. From germline, CDR1 is MNHNY and CDR2 SVGAGI (reference sequence). DNA of the CDR3: TGTGCCAGCAGTTTTCGGGGGCACAGGGCCAATCAGCCCCAGCATTTT. This gives the protein CASSFRGHRANQPQHF.